This entry lists 29 T cell receptor beta chains sequenced from one sample in a study of T-cell memory formation after mild COVID-19. TCRdb reprocessed the 5' RACE reads with MiXCR, giving one entry per CDR3 protein. The sample records a few hundred thousand distinct CDR3 sequences, 16% being singletons. Sequencing was performed on PBMCs or a T cell subset sorted from them (not recorded which). These receptors originate from a man aged 18 to 30 who had mild COVID-19 (a few samples of this study predate the infection). Cell type and time point are not known.

This sequence joins TRBV6-6 and TRBJ2-5; 7 positions agree with TRBD2. This CDR3 spans 15 amino acids. Germline CDR1 MNHNY, CDR2 SVGAGI (reference sequence). The ends lost 2 bases at V and 2 bases at J; junction bases unmatched: 5. CDR3 coding DNA: TGTGCCAGCAGTTACGCCGGGACTAATCAAGAGACCCAGTACTTC. This translates into CASSYAGTNQETQYF.

This clonotype occurred a few times. The CDR3 nucleotides read TGTGCCAGCAGTGGGGAACGGACTAGCGGGTATTACAATGAGCAGTTCTTC. This translates into CASSGERTSGYYNEQFF. The gene calls are TRBV2 and TRBJ2-1; 11 bases are shared with TRBD2. Germline V gives CDR1 SNHLY, CDR2 FYNNEI. The J segment lost 4 bases and the V segment lost 4 bases, leaving 9 bases of the junction unmatched. This CDR3 is built from 17 residues.

The chain employs TRBV7-3 and TRBJ1-1; D may be TRBD1 (5 bases). The CDR3 has 15 residues. Germline V lookup: CDR1 SGHTA, CDR2 FQGTGA. V shed 3 bases and J shed 5 bases, with 16 bases lying between them. The CDR3: CASSLTGTPKTEAFF. CDR3 coding DNA: TGTGCCAGCAGCTTGACGGGGACTCCGAAAACTGAAGCTTTCTTT.

The chain recombines TRBV7-8 with TRBJ2-7; 8 nucleotides align to TRBD1. The trim removed 0 bases at V and 1 base at J, leaving 8 bases unmatched. Looked up from germline, CDR1 is SGHVS and CDR2 is FQNEAQ. The CDR3 runs to 17 residues. The CDR3 bases are TGTGCCAGCAGCTTAGCGGGCAGGGGGCTCTCGTCCTACGAGCAGTACTTC. This encodes CASSLAGRGLSSYEQYF. The full variable domain, completed using reference TRBV7-8 and TRBJ2-7, is GAGVSQSPRYKVAKRGQDVALRCDPISGHVSLFWYQQALGQGPEFLTYFQNEAQLDKSGLPSDRFFAERPEGSVSTLKIQRTQQEDSAVYLCASSLAGRGLSSYEQYFGPGTRLTVT.

The chain joins TRBV6-1 to TRBJ1-2; 9 nucleotides match TRBD1. The ends lost 1 base at V and 4 bases at J; junction bases unmatched: 7. The CDR3 is made up of 16 amino acids. CDR1 is MNHNS, CDR2 SASEGT, per germline. The CDR3 sequence is CASSEEWTGVFYGYTF. Written as DNA, the CDR3 is TGTGCCAGCAGTGAAGAGTGGACAGGGGTCTTCTATGGCTACACCTTC.

There are a few counts of this clonotype. The chain carries TRBV20-1 and TRBJ2-5, with TRBD2 matching 12 bases. Per germline, CDR1 DFQATT and CDR2 SNEGSKA (reference sequence). The CDR3 is made up of 15 amino acids. The ends lost 4 bases at V and 5 bases at J; junction bases unmatched: 8. The CDR3 DNA sequence: TGCAGTGCTACCCCTAGCGGGGGGGCCCAGGAGACCCAGTACTTC. Its translation: CSATPSGGAQETQYF.

The V call is TRBV7-2, the J call TRBJ2-3; the D is unclear. The CDR3 totals 17 residues. The germline CDR1 and CDR2 sequences are SGHTA and FQGNSA. Between the trimmed V and J ends, which lost 0 bases and 5 bases, there was a span of 18 bases. The chain's CDR3 is CASSLAWTAPRVDTQYF. The CDR3 DNA reads as TGTGCCAGCAGCTTAGCTTGGACGGCCCCACGGGTAGATACGCAGTATTTT.

CDR3 in amino acids: CAISRQGALDTEAFF. The DNA for the CDR3 is TGTGCCATCAGTAGACAGGGGGCATTGGACACTGAAGCTTTCTTT. J is TRBJ1-1 and V is TRBV10-3; 10 bases are a match to TRBD1. Germline lookup yields CDR1 ENHRY and CDR2 SYGVKD. V lost 5 bases to trimming and J lost 3 bases; unmatched junction nucleotides: 6. CDR3 size: 15 residues.

The chain employs TRBV3-1 and TRBJ1-1; no firm D call. Deletions cut 0 bases from V and 9 bases from J, with 14 bases between. Looked up from germline, CDR1 is LGHDT and CDR2 is YNNKEL (reference sequence). There are 14 residues in the CDR3. The CDR3 nucleotides read TGTGCCAGCAGCCAAGATGAGGCAGTTCCTCAAGCTTTCTTT. Its protein is CASSQDEAVPQAFF.

This clonotype was seen more than once but under ten times. The J gene is TRBJ1-1, the V gene TRBV7-2; no clear D. The CDR3 covers 13 residues. The ends were cut back, 2 bases at V and 4 bases at J, with 8 bases in the middle. From germline, CDR1 is SGHTA and CDR2 FQGNSA. CDR3 protein: CASSLSRATEAFF. The CDR3 nucleotides read TGTGCCAGCAGCTTATCCCGGGCCACTGAAGCTTTCTTT.

This clonotype was observed a handful of times. V usage is TRBV7-9 and J usage is TRBJ1-2; D gene ambiguous. There are 14 residues in the CDR3. Germline CDR1 SEHNR, CDR2 FQNEAQ (reference sequence). Deletions cut 2 bases from V and 2 bases from J, with 9 bases between. The CDR3 bases are TGTGCCAGCAGCTTAACGTCAGGAAACTATGGCTACACCTTC. It specifies CASSLTSGNYGYTF.

This clonotype was recorded a few times. The gene calls are TRBV27 and TRBJ1-2, with 10 bases that match TRBD1. Trimming removed 5 bases from V and 3 bases from J; junction bases left unmatched: 15. Germline assignment: CDR1 MNHEY and CDR2 SMNVEV (reference sequence). The CDR3 has 18 residues. CDR3 residues: CASSSLGQGEPSDYGYTF. DNA for the CDR3: TGTGCCAGCAGTAGCCTCGGACAGGGGGAACCCTCTGACTATGGCTACACCTTC.

There are a few counts of this clonotype. The J gene is TRBJ2-1, the V gene TRBV19, with TRBD2 matching over 14 bases. V lost 6 bases, J lost 9 bases, and 10 bases stayed unmatched. CDR1 and CDR2 from the germline V gene are LNHDA and SQIVND (reference sequence). The CDR3 totals 16 residues. CDR3 in DNA: TGTGCCAGTAGAGCCCGACTAGCGGGGGGGCAGACTGAGCAGTTCTTC. It yields the protein CASRARLAGGQTEQFF.

In this sample, this clonotype turned up a few times. The CDR3, as DNA: TGCAGCGTTGTAGACGATCTGGAGACCCAGTACTTC. Translated: CSVVDDLETQYF. The chain links TRBV29-1 to TRBJ2-5; D is uncertain. Germline assignment: CDR1 SQVTM and CDR2 ANQGSEA. This CDR3 has 12 residues. Trimming shortened V by 4 bases and J by 5 bases, and 11 bases separated the two germline ends.

J is TRBJ2-1 and V is TRBV6-2 or TRBV6-3, with 8 bases fitting TRBD1. The germline V gene has CDR1 MNHEY and CDR2 SVGEGT. This CDR3 region has 14 residues. The trim removed 3 bases at V and 9 bases at J, leaving 7 bases unmatched. The CDR3 DNA follows: TGTGCCAGCAGTTATTCGGACAGGGATGGTGAGCAGTTCTTC. Encoded protein: CASSYSDRDGEQFF.

The genes are TRBV4-1 and TRBJ2-1; the match to TRBD2 covers 11 bases. V dropped 0 bases and J dropped 7; count of bases not matched to a gene: 8. Per germline, CDR1 MGHRA and CDR2 YSYEKL. There are 17 residues in the CDR3. The DNA of the CDR3 is TGCGCCAGCAGCCAAGACCCACTAGCGGGGGCCCCAAATGAGCAGTTCTTC. Its protein is CASSQDPLAGAPNEQFF.

In its sample, this clonotype was seen a few times. This sequence joins TRBV20-1 and TRBJ1-4; D gene uncertain. The CDR3 loop spans 12 amino acids. Per the germline V gene, CDR1 is DFQATT and CDR2 is SNEGSKA (reference sequence). The V end was cut by 1 base, the J end by 13 bases, with 13 bases between. CDR3 region: CSARGLWEGLFF. CDR3 nucleotide sequence: TGCAGTGCTAGAGGACTTTGGGAGGGACTGTTTTTT.

In its sample, this clonotype was seen many times. The chain employs TRBV6-6 and TRBJ2-7; 11 bases are a match to TRBD1. Germline CDR1 MNHNY, CDR2 SVGAGI (reference sequence). This CDR3 has 15 residues. The V and J ends lost 6 bases and 3 bases, in that order; junction bases with no gene match: 7. The CDR3 DNA sequence: TGTGCCAGCAGGCCCGGACAGGGGGCCTACTACGAGCAGTACGTC. Translated, it gives CASRPGQGAYYEQYV.

V usage is TRBV30 and J usage is TRBJ1-2, with a weak D call TRBD1 (5 bases). This CDR3 comprises 12 residues. V lost 2 bases and J 12 bases, leaving 16 bases between the germline ends. Germline CDR1 is GTSNPN and CDR2 is SVGIG (reference sequence). DNA of the CDR3: TGTGCCTGGAGTACCCAGGGAGGGCAGGACACCTTC. Translated: CAWSTQGGQDTF.

This clonotype was picked up a small number of times. The rearrangement joins TRBV7-3 to TRBJ2-1; no clear D gene. Trimming removed 5 bases at V and 9 bases at J, with 14 bases between. The CDR3 has 13 residues. Germline CDR1 is SGHTA and CDR2 is FQGTGA. The DNA of the CDR3 is TGTGCCAGCAGCCGCTCGTGGGCCCGTGAGCAGTTCTTC. Translating gives CASSRSWAREQFF.

This clonotype has just a few counts. This chain connects TRBV28 to TRBJ2-2; TRBD1 aligns across 7 bases. Germline V gene data show CDR1 as MDHEN and CDR2 as SYDVKM. The CDR3 is 15 residues long. V lost 6 bases to trimming and J lost 2 bases; unmatched junction nucleotides: 6. This chain's CDR3 is CASREDRVNTGELFF. The CDR3, as DNA: TGTGCCAGCAGGGAAGACAGGGTAAACACCGGGGAGCTGTTTTTT.

This clonotype was counted a few times. The CDR3 loop reads CASSLRTGENIQYF. The CDR3 coding sequence is TGCGCCAGCAGCTTAAGGACAGGGGAAAACATTCAGTACTTC. The chain couples TRBV5-1 to TRBJ2-4, with 9 positions matching TRBD1. The CDR3 loop spans 14 amino acids. CDR1 SGHRS and CDR2 YFSETQ come from the germline V gene. V lost 2 bases to trimming and J lost 5 bases; unmatched junction nucleotides: 2.

This clonotype was seen only a few times. The V gene is TRBV2, the J gene TRBJ2-6; 7 bases agree with TRBD1. CDR1 is SNHLY and CDR2 is FYNNEI in the germline V gene. There are 14 residues in the CDR3. Trimming took 5 bases from V and 2 from J; bases not matched to a gene: 0. The CDR3 is CASSRGPGANVLTF. In nucleotides, the CDR3 is TGTGCCAGCAGTAGGGGGCCTGGGGCCAACGTCCTGACTTTC.

This clonotype showed up just a few times. This chain connects TRBV13 to TRBJ2-1; a possible D gene is TRBD2 (5 bases). V was clipped by 5 bases and J by 8 bases, with 13 bases between them. CDR1 and CDR2 (germline): PRHDT, FYEKMQ (reference sequence). This CDR3 comprises 13 residues. CDR3 in DNA: TGTGCCAGCAGCCCTCGCGGGCCCCATGAGCAGTTCTTC. This encodes CASSPRGPHEQFF.

This clonotype was recorded a few times. The J gene is TRBJ2-2, the V gene TRBV9; D is undetermined. Germline-derived CDR1 and CDR2 are SGDLS and YYNGEE. Trimming stripped 4 bases from V and 3 bases from J, with 7 bases between. This CDR3 is built from 13 residues. This CDR3 is CASSPPYTGELFF. DNA of the CDR3: TGTGCCAGCAGCCCTCCATACACCGGGGAGCTGTTTTTT.

The V gene is TRBV11-2, the J gene TRBJ2-5; 10 bases are a match to TRBD2. The CDR3 has 13 residues. V shed 4 bases, J shed 5 bases, and the junction held 1 base outside the gene matches. CDR1 is SGHAT, CDR2 FQNNGV, per germline. The CDR3 nucleotides are TGTGCCAGCAGCTCGGGACTAGCGGAGACCCAGTACTTC. It translates to CASSSGLAETQYF.

The table lists this clonotype with a few counts. V is TRBV12-3 or TRBV12-4 and J is TRBJ2-1, with 11 bases lining up with TRBD2. Losses at the gene ends were 5 bases for V and 8 bases for J; bases not matched to a gene: 5. The CDR3 runs to 14 residues. CDR3 in amino acids: CASSQLAGVDEQFF. Here the CDR3 DNA reads TGTGCCAGCAGTCAACTAGCGGGGGTGGATGAGCAGTTCTTC.

This rearrangement joins TRBV19 to TRBJ2-1; D possibly uses TRBD1 or TRBD2 (6 bases each). The germline V and J ends were trimmed by 10 bases and 8 bases, with 12 bases remaining between them. Germline V gene lookup returns CDR1 LNHDA and CDR2 SQIVND (reference sequence). The CDR3 totals 11 residues. The CDR3 loop reads CATKRGHEQFF. DNA for the CDR3: TGTGCCACGAAACGGGGGCATGAGCAGTTCTTC.

The gene calls are TRBV7-2 and TRBJ1-2, with a tentative D call TRBD1 (6 bases). The CDR3 spans 15 residues. V lost 7 bases to trimming and J lost 2 bases, with 17 bases between them. Germline V gives CDR1 SGHTA, CDR2 FQGNSA. For the CDR3, the DNA is TGTGCCAGCACTGTGACAGGCGGCGTGAACTATGGCTACACCTTC. Its translation is CASTVTGGVNYGYTF.